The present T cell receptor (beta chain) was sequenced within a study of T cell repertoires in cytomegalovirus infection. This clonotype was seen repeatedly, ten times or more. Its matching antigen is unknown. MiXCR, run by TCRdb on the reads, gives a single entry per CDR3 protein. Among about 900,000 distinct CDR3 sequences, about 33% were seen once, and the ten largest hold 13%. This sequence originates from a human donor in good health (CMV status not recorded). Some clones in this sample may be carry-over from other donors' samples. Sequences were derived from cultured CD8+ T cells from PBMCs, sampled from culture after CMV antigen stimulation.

This chain's CDR3 is CASSWALNTEAFF. Written as DNA, the CDR3 is TGTGCCAGCAGTTGGGCCCTGAACACTGAAGCTTTCTTT. The chain uses TRBV12-3 or TRBV12-4 and TRBJ1-1; D is unclear. CDR3 length: 13 amino acids. Trimming removed 4 bases at V and 0 bases at J, with 6 bases between.